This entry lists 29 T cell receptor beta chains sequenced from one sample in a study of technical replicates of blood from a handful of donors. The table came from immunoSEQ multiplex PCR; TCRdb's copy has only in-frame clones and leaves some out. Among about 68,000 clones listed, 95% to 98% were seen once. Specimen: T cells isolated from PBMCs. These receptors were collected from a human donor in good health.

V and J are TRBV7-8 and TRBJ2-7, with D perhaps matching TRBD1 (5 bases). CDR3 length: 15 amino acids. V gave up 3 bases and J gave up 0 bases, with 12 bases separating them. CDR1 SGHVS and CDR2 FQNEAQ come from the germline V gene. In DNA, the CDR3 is TGTGCCAGCAGCTTGGCCGTTGGGGCCTCCTACGAGCAGTACTTC. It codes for CASSLAVGASYEQYF. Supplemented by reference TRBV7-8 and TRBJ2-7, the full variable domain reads GAGVSQSPRYKVAKRGQDVALRCDPISGHVSLFWYQQALGQGPEFLTYFQNEAQLDKSGLPSDRFFAERPEGSVSTLKIQRTQQEDSAVYLCASSLAVGASYEQYFGPGTRLTVT.

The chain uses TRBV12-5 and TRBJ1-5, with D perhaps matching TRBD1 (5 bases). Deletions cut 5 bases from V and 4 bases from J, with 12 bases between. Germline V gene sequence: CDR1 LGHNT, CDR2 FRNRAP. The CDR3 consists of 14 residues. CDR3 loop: CASGLGSGNQPQHF. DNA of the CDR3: TGTGCTAGTGGTCTTGGGTCAGGGAATCAGCCCCAGCATTTT.

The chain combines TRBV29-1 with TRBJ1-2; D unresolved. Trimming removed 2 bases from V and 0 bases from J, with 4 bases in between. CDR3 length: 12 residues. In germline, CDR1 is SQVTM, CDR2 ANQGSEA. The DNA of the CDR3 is TGCAGCGTTGAACAGGCTAACTATGGCTACACCTTC. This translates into CSVEQANYGYTF.

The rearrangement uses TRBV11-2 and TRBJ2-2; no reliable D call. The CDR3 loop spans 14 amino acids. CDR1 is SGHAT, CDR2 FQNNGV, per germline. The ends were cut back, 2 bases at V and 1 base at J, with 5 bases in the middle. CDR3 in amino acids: CASSLLVNTGELFF. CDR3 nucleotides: TGTGCCAGCAGCTTACTAGTGAACACCGGGGAGCTGTTTTTT.

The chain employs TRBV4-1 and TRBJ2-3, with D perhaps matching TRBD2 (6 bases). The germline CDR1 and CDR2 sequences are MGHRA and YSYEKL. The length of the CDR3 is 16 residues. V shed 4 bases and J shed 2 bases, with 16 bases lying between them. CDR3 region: CASSPLVGLFTDTQYF. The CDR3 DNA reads TGCGCCAGCAGCCCTCTGGTGGGACTGTTCACAGATACGCAGTATTTT.

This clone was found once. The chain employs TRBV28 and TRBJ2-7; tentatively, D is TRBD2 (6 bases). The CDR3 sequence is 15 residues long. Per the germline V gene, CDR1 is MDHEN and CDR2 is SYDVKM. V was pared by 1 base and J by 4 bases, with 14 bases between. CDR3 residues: CASSLLFRRAYEQYF. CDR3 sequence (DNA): TGTGCCAGCAGTTTATTGTTCAGGAGGGCTTACGAGCAGTACTTC.

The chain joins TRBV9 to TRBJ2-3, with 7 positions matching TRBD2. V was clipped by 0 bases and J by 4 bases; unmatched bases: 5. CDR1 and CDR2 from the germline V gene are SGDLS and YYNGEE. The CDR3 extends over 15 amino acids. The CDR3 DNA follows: TGTGCCAGCAGCGTAGGAGCGGGGAGGGCAGATACGCAGTATTTT. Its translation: CASSVGAGRADTQYF.

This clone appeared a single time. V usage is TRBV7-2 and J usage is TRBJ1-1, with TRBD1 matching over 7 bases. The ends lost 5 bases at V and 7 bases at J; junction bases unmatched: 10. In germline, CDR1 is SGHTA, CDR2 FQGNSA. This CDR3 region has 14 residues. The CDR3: CASSPQTGSGEAFF. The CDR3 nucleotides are TGTGCCAGCAGCCCCCAGACAGGGAGCGGTGAAGCTTTCTTT.

The CDR3 DNA reads TGTGCCAGCAGCTTAGGGCGGAGCTCTGGAAACACCATATATTTT. Its translation is CASSLGRSSGNTIYF. The rearrangement uses TRBV7-8 and TRBJ1-3; no clear D. CDR1 and CDR2 (germline): SGHVS, FQNEAQ. Deletions cut 1 base from V and 0 bases from J, with 7 bases between. The CDR3 spans 15 residues.

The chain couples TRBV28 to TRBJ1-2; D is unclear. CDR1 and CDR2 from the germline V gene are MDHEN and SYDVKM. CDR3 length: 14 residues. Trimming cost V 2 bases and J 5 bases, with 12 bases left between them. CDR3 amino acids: CASSLAWAVYGYTF. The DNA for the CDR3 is TGTGCCAGCAGTTTAGCGTGGGCAGTTTATGGCTACACCTTC.

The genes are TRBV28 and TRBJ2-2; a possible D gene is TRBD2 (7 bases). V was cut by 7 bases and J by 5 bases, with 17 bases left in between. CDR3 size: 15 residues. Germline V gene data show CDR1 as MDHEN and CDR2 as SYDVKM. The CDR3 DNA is TGTGCCAGCACCAATTGGGAGGGGGGAACCGGGGAGCTGTTTTTT. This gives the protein CASTNWEGGTGELFF.

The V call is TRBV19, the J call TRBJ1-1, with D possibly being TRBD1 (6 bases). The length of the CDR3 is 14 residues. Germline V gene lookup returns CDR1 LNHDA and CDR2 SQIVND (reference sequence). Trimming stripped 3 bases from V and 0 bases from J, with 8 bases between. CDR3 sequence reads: CASSIQGLNTEAFF. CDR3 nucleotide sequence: TGTGCCAGTAGTATTCAGGGGTTGAACACTGAAGCTTTCTTT.

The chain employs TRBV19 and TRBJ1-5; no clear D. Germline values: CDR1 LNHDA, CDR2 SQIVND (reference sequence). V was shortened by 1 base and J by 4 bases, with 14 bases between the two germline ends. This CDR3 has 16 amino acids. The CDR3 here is CASSIGIYSGNQPQHF. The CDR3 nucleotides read TGTGCCAGTAGTATAGGGATCTACTCGGGGAATCAGCCCCAGCATTTT.

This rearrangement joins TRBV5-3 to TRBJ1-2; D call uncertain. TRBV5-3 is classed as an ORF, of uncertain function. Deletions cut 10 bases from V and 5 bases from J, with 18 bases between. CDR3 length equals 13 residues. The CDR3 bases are TGTGCCCCCACCAGCGGGCCGAATTATGGCTACACCTTC. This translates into CAPTSGPNYGYTF.

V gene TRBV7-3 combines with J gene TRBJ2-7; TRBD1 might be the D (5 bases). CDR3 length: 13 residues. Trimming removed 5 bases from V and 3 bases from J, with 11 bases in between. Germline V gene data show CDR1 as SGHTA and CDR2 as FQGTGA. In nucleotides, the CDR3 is TGTGCCAGCAGCGAGACAGTGATCTACGAGCAGTACTTC. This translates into CASSETVIYEQYF.

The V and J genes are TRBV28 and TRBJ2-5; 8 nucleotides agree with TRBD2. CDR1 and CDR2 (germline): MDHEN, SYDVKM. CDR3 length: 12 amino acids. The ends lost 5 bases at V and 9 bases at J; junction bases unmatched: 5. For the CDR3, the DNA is TGTGCCAGCAGTCAGGGACTAGGGGCCCAGTACTTC. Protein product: CASSQGLGAQYF.

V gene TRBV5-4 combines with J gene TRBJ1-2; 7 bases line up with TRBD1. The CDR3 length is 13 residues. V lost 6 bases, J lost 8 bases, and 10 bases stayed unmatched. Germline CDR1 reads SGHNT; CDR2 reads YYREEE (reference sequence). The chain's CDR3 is CASTETGRKGYTF. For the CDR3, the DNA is TGTGCCAGCACGGAGACAGGGCGGAAAGGCTACACCTTC.

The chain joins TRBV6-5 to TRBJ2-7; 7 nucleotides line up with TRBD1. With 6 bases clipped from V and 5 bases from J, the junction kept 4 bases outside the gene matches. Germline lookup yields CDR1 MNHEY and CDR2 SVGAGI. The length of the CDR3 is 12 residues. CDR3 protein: CASRHTGDEQYF. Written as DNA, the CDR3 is TGTGCCAGCAGGCACACAGGGGACGAGCAGTACTTC.

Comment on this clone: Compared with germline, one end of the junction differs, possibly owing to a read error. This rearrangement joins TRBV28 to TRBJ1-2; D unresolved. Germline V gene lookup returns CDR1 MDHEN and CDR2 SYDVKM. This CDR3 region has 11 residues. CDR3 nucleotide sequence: TGTGCCAGCAGTACCCTCGGTCACTGCGACTTC. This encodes CASSTLGHCDF.

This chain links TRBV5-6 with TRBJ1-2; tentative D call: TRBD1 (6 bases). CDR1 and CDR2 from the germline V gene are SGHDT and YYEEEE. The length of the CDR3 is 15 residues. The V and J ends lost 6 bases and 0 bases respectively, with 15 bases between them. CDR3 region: CASTLGAGANYGYTF. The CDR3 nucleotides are TGTGCCAGCACCCTGGGGGCAGGCGCTAACTATGGCTACACCTTC.

The CDR3 DNA sequence: TGCGCCAGCAGCCGAGGGACTAGCGGGAGGACCGGGGAGCTGTTTTTT. This translates into CASSRGTSGRTGELFF. The chain uses TRBV5-1 and TRBJ2-2; 15 bases fit TRBD2. The V gene end was trimmed by 4 bases and the J gene end by 5 bases; junction bases not matched to a gene: 3. The germline V gene encodes CDR1 SGHRS and CDR2 YFSETQ. The length of the CDR3 is 16 residues.

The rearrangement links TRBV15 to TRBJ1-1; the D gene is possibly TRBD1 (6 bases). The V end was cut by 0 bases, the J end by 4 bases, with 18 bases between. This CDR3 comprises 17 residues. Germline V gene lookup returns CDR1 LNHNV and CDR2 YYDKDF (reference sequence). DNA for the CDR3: TGTGCCACCAGCAGAGATCGGCGACAGGTGGTGGGCACTGAAGCTTTCTTT. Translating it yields CATSRDRRQVVGTEAFF.

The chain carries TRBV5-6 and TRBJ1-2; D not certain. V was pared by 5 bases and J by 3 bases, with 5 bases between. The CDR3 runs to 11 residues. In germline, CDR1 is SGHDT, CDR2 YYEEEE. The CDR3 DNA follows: TGTGCCAGCAGTGCGGACTATGGCTACACCTTC. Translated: CASSADYGYTF.

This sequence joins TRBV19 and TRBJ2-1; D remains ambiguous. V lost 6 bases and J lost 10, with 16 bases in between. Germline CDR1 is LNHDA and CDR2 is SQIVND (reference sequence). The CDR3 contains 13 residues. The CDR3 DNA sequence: TGTGCCAGTAGCCCGAGAAGCTTCTGGGAGCAGTTCTTC. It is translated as CASSPRSFWEQFF. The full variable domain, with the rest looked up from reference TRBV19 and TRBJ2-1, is DGGITQSPKYLFRKEGQNVTLSCEQNLNHDAMYWYRQDPGQGLRLIYYSQIVNDFQKGDIAEGYSVSREKKESFPLTVTSAQKNPTAFYLCASSPRSFWEQFFGPGTRLTVL.

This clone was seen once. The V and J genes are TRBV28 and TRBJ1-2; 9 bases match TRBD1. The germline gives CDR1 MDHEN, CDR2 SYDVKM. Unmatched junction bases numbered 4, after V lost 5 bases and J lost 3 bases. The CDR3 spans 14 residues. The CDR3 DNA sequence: TGTGCCAGCAGTCCGGGACAGGGTTACTATGGCTACACCTTC. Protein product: CASSPGQGYYGYTF.

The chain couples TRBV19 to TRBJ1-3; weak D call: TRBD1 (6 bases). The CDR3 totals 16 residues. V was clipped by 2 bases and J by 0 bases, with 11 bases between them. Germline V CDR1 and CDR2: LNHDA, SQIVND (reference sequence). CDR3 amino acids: CASSIQGLSSGNTIYF. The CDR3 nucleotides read TGTGCCAGTAGTATACAGGGGTTAAGCTCTGGAAACACCATATATTTT.

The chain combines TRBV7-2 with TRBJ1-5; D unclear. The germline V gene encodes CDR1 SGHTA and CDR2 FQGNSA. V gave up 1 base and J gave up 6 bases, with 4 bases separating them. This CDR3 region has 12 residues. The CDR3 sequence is CASSLDLQPQHF. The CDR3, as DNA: TGTGCCAGCAGCTTAGATCTTCAGCCCCAGCATTTT.

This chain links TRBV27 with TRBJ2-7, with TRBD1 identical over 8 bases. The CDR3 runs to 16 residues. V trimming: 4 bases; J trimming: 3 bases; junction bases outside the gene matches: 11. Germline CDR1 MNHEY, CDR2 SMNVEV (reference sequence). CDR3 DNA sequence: TGTGCCAGCAGTTCTGGGACAGGAACCGTATTCTACGAGCAGTACTTC. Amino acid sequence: CASSSGTGTVFYEQYF.

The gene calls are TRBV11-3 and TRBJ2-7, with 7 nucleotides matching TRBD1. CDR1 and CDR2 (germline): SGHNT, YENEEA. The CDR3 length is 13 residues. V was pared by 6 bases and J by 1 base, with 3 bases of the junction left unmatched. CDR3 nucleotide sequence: TGTGCCAGCAGAGGACAGGAATCCTACGAGCAGTACTTC. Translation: CASRGQESYEQYF.